The 18 T cell receptor beta chains given below trace back to one sample, sequenced in a study of T cell responses to AZD1222 COVID-19 vaccine. TCRdb's table, derived via immunoSEQ multiplex PCR, lists solely in-frame clones and lacks some. The table shows about 140,000 clones, with 90% to 95% occurring only once. The specimen was peripheral blood, collected after recovery from COVID-19. These receptors originate from an adult who had recovered from COVID-19.

This chain connects TRBV28 to TRBJ1-5; 9 bases agree with TRBD1. The germline CDR1 and CDR2 sequences are MDHEN and SYDVKM. Trimming removed 5 bases from V and 2 bases from J; junction bases left unmatched: 10. The CDR3 covers 17 residues. Written as DNA, the CDR3 is TGTGCCAGCAGTCGAGCCGGGACAGGGAAACGCAATCAGCCCCAGCATTTT. Translation gives CASSRAGTGKRNQPQHF. The variable domain in full, completed from reference TRBV28 and TRBJ1-5, reads DVKVTQSSRYLVKRTGEKVFLECVQDMDHENMFWYRQDPGLGLRLIYFSYDVKMKEKGDIPEGYSVSREKKERFSLILESASTNQTSMYLCASSRAGTGKRNQPQHFGDGTRLSIL.

This clone has more than one count but fewer than ten. The V gene is TRBV7-9, the J gene TRBJ2-2; no definite D call. V lost 1 base to trimming and J lost 7 bases, with 16 bases between them. This CDR3 contains 16 residues. Germline V gene sequence: CDR1 SEHNR, CDR2 FQNEAQ (reference sequence). CDR3 protein: CASSLVGPSLVGELFF. DNA for the CDR3: TGTGCCAGCAGCTTAGTCGGACCTTCTCTGGTCGGGGAGCTGTTTTTT.

The J gene is TRBJ2-1, the V gene TRBV7-9; TRBD2 matches at 14 bases. There are 19 residues in the CDR3. Per the germline V gene, CDR1 is SEHNR and CDR2 is FQNEAQ (reference sequence). V shed 5 bases and J 3 bases; nucleotides not matched to a gene: 12. This CDR3 is CASSARTGLAGANYNEQFF. In DNA form, the CDR3 reads TGTGCCAGCAGCGCTAGGACGGGACTAGCGGGAGCCAACTACAATGAGCAGTTCTTC.

The chain combines TRBV6-5 with TRBJ1-5; the D is unclear. CDR1 MNHEY and CDR2 SVGAGI come from the germline V gene. The CDR3 has 13 residues. V was cut by 8 bases and J by 5 bases, with 13 bases left in between. CDR3 protein: CASVEAAHQPQHF. In nucleotides, the CDR3 is TGTGCCAGCGTCGAGGCAGCCCATCAGCCCCAGCATTTT.

CDR3 sequence reads: CASNREVNTDTQYF. Written as DNA, the CDR3 is TGTGCCAGCAACCGGGAGGTGAACACAGATACGCAGTATTTT. The gene calls are TRBV2 and TRBJ2-3; 7 positions agree with TRBD2. V gave up 7 bases and J gave up 2 bases; unmatched junction bases: 6. Looked up from germline, CDR1 is SNHLY and CDR2 is FYNNEI. This CDR3 has 14 amino acids. Looking up the rest from reference TRBV2 and TRBJ2-3 gives the full variable domain: EPEVTQTPSHQVTQMGQEVILRCVPISNHLYFYWYRQILGQKVEFLVSFYNNEISEKSEIFDDQFSVERPDGSNFTLKIRSTKLEDSAMYFCASNREVNTDTQYFGPGTRLTVL.

The V and J genes are TRBV5-1 and TRBJ1-4; 10 nucleotides align to TRBD1. Germline values: CDR1 SGHRS, CDR2 YFSETQ. CDR3 length: 15 amino acids. Unmatched junction bases numbered 4, after V lost 4 bases and J lost 4 bases. CDR3 nucleotides: TGCGCCAGCAGCGGGGGACAGGGGTATAATGAAAAACTGTTTTTT. Residues: CASSGGQGYNEKLFF.

The V call is TRBV29-1, the J call TRBJ1-4; possibly TRBD1 for D (5 bases). Trimming removed 7 bases from V and 8 bases from J, with 14 bases in between. CDR1 SQVTM and CDR2 ANQGSEA come from the germline V gene. The CDR3 has 12 residues. The CDR3 sequence: CSASRGGEKLFF. CDR3 DNA sequence: TGCAGCGCCTCGAGGGGAGGAGAAAAACTGTTTTTT.

This clone was seen a few times. Other nucleotide sequences in the sample specify the same CDR3. This sequence joins TRBV5-1 and TRBJ2-5; no definite D call. V was cut by 0 bases and J by 3 bases, with 0 bases left in between. The CDR3 spans 11 residues. Germline V CDR1 and CDR2: SGHRS, YFSETQ. CDR3 nucleotides: TGCGCCAGCAGCTTGGAAGAGACCCAGTACTTC. It is translated as CASSLEETQYF.

This clone turned up a few times. The chain couples TRBV4-1 to TRBJ1-2, with D tentatively TRBD1 (5 bases). V was clipped by 3 bases and J by 7 bases, with 15 bases between them. There are 14 residues in the CDR3. Looked up from germline, CDR1 is MGHRA and CDR2 is YSYEKL. The CDR3 loop is CASSQGLYSFGYTF. The CDR3 DNA sequence: TGCGCCAGCAGCCAGGGACTGTATAGCTTTGGCTACACCTTC.

This chain connects TRBV10-3 to TRBJ2-7; 13 bases are shared with TRBD2. The CDR3 contains 17 residues. Trimming at V came to 3 bases and at J to 2 bases, leaving 7 bases not matched to a gene. Germline V gene data show CDR1 as ENHRY and CDR2 as SYGVKD. CDR3 in DNA: TGTGCCATCAGTGATCGGACTAGCGGGAGTCGAACCTACGAGCAGTACTTC. This sequence encodes CAISDRTSGSRTYEQYF.

The J gene is TRBJ1-1, the V gene TRBV9, with TRBD1 as a possible D gene (5 bases). From germline, CDR1 is SGDLS and CDR2 YYNGEE. Trimming removed 0 bases at V and 4 bases at J, with 10 bases between. This CDR3 has 14 residues. The CDR3 is CASSVGYQGTEAFF. In DNA, the CDR3 is TGTGCCAGCAGCGTAGGCTATCAGGGCACTGAAGCTTTCTTT.

The V call is TRBV10-1, the J call TRBJ2-7; TRBD2 aligns across 8 bases. Losses at the gene ends were 5 bases for V and 4 bases for J; bases not matched to a gene: 25. Germline lookup yields CDR1 WNHNN and CDR2 SYGVQD (reference sequence). The CDR3 extends over 20 amino acids. The CDR3 bases are TGCGCCAGCAGTTTCCCAATGCTTTCGGGACTAGGTGGCTCACTTTACGAGCAGTACTTC. Its protein is CASSFPMLSGLGGSLYEQYF.

The chain links TRBV11-3 to TRBJ2-1, with 7 bases identical to TRBD2. The CDR3 covers 16 residues. Trimming removed 4 bases from V and 2 bases from J; junction bases left unmatched: 8. Germline loops: CDR1 SGHNT, CDR2 YENEEA. CDR3 loop: CASSSRRGSAYNEQFF. CDR3 bases: TGTGCCAGCAGCTCTCGTCGCGGGAGTGCCTACAATGAGCAGTTCTTC.

This clone is a singleton in its sample. V usage is TRBV7-8 and J usage is TRBJ2-7; 8 bases fit TRBD1. The germline CDR1 and CDR2 sequences are SGHVS and FQNEAQ. V lost 4 bases to trimming and J lost 7 bases; unmatched junction nucleotides: 15. The CDR3 runs to 16 residues. DNA of the CDR3: TGTGCCAGCAGCTCAGATAGAGGCCAGGGGGCAAGGGAGCAGTACTTC. It translates to CASSSDRGQGAREQYF.

The DNA of the CDR3 is TGTGCCAGCAGTTCCGGGACTATCTACAATGAGCAGTTCTTC. The encoded protein is CASSSGTIYNEQFF. This chain joins TRBV27 and TRBJ2-1; the match to TRBD2 covers 7 bases. The V gene end was trimmed by 4 bases and the J gene end by 3 bases; junction bases not matched to a gene: 3. The CDR3 has 14 residues. Germline V gene sequence: CDR1 MNHEY, CDR2 SMNVEV (reference sequence).

V is TRBV10-1 and J is TRBJ1-2; D unresolved. Germline loops: CDR1 WNHNN, CDR2 SYGVQD (reference sequence). Between the trimmed V and J ends, which lost 7 bases and 4 bases, there was a span of 10 bases. The CDR3 is 12 residues long. Here the CDR3 DNA reads TGCGCCAGCAATCCGGACGGCTATGGCTACACCTTC. It yields the protein CASNPDGYGYTF.

The rearrangement uses TRBV18 and TRBJ2-7, with TRBD2 matching over 12 bases. Losses at the gene ends were 6 bases for V and 2 bases for J; bases not matched to a gene: 5. Germline V gene data show CDR1 as KGHSH and CDR2 as LQKENI. This CDR3 has 15 residues. The CDR3 here is CASSLAGGPPYEQYF. CDR3 nucleotides: TGTGCCAGCTCCCTAGCGGGAGGGCCCCCCTACGAGCAGTACTTC.

This chain links TRBV18 with TRBJ2-7; a possible D gene is TRBD1 (6 bases). The germline CDR1 and CDR2 sequences are KGHSH and LQKENI. The CDR3 contains 14 residues. The ends were cut back, 3 bases at V and 0 bases at J, with 9 bases in the middle. The CDR3 region is CASSPTQGSYEQYF. DNA of the CDR3: TGTGCCAGCTCACCCACACAGGGCTCCTACGAGCAGTACTTC.